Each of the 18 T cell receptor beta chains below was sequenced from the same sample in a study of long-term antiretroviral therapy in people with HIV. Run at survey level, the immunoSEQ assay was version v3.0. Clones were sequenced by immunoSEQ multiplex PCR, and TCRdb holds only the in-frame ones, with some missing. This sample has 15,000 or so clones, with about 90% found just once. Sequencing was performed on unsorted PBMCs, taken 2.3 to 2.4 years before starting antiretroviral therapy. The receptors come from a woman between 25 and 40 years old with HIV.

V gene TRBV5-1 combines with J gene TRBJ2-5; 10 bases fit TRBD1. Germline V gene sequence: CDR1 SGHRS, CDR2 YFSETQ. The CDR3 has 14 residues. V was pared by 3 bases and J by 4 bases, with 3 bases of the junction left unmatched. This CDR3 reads CASSWDRGSETQYF. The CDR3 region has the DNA TGCGCCAGCAGCTGGGACAGGGGATCAGAGACCCAGTACTTC. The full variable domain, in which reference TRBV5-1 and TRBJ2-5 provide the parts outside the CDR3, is KAGVTQTPRYLIKTRGQQVTLSCSPISGHRSVSWYQQTPGQGLQFLFEYFSETQRNKGNFPGRFSGRQFSNSRSEMNVSTLELGDSALYLCASSWDRGSETQYFGPGTRLLVL.

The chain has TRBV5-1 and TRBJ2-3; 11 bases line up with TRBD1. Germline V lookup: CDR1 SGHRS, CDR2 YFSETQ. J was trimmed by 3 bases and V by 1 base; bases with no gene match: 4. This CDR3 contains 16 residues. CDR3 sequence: CASSLTGTGGTDTQYF. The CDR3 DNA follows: TGCGCCAGCAGCTTGACCGGGACAGGGGGAACAGATACGCAGTATTTT.

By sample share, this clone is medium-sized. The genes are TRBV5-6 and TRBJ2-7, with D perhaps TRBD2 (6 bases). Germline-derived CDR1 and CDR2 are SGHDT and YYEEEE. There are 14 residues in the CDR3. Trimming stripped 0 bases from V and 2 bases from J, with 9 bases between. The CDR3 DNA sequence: TGTGCCAGCAGCTTGGGATGGGGGGCCTACGAGCAGTACTTC. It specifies CASSLGWGAYEQYF.

As DNA, the CDR3 is TGTGCCAGCAGCTTGCAGGCGGCTGCCACAGATACGCAGTATTTT. Its translation: CASSLQAAATDTQYF. The chain uses TRBV11-2 and TRBJ2-3; unclear D gene. This CDR3 has 15 residues. V was cut by 3 bases and J by 2 bases, with 12 bases left in between. CDR1 is SGHAT and CDR2 is FQNNGV in the germline V gene.

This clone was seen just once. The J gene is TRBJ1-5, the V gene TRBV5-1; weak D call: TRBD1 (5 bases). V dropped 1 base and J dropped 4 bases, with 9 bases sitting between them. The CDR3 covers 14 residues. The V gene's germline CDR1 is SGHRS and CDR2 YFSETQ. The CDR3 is CASSLSGRNQPQHF. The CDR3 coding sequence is TGCGCCAGCAGCTTGTCGGGGCGGAATCAGCCCCAGCATTTT.

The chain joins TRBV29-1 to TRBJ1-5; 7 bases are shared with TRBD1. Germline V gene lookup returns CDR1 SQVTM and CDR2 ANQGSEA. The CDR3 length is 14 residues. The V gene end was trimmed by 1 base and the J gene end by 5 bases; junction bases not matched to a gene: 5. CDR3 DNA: TGCAGCGTTGAAGCGGACAGGCCGGATCAGCCCCAGCATTTT. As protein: CSVEADRPDQPQHF.

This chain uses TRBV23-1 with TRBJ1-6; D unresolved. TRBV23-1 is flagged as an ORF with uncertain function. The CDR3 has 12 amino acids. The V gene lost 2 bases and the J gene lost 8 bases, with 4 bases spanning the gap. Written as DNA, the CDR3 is TGCGCCAGCAGTCAACCCTATTCACCCCTCCACTTT. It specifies CASSQPYSPLHF.

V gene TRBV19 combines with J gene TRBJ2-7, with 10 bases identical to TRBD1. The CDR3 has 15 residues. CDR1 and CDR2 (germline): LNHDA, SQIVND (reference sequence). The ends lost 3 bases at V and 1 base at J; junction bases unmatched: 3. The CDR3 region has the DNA TGTGCCAGTAGTATCCTGGACAGGGGGTCCTACGAGCAGTACTTC. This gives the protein CASSILDRGSYEQYF.

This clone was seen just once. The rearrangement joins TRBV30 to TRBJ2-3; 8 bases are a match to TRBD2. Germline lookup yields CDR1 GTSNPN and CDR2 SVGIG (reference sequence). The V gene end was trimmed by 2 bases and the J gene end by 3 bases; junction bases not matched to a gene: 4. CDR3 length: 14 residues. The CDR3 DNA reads TGTGCCTGGAGTCAAACGGGGGGGACAGATACGCAGTATTTT. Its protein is CAWSQTGGTDTQYF. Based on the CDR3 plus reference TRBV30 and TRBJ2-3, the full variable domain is SQTIHQWPATLVQPVGSPLSLECTVEGTSNPNLYWYRQAAGRGLQLLFYSVGIGQISSEVPQNLSASRPQDRQFILSSKKLLLSDSGFYLCAWSQTGGTDTQYFGPGTRLTVL.

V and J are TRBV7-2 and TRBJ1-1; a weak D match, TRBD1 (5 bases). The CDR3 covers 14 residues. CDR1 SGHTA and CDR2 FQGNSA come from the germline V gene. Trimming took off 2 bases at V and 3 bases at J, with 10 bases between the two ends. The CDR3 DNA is TGTGCCAGCAGCTTACGGGGCTTTTACACTGAAGCTTTCTTT. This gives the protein CASSLRGFYTEAFF.

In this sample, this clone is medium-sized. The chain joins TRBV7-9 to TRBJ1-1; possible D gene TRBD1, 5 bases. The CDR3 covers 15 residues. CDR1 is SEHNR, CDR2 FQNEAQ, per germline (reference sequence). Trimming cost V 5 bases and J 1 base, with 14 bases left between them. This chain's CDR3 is CASSLTYGANTEAFF. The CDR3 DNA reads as TGTGCCAGCAGCCTCACATATGGGGCGAACACTGAAGCTTTCTTT. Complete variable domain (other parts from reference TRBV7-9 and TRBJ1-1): DTGVSQNPRHKITKRGQNVTFRCDPISEHNRLYWYRQTLGQGPEFLTYFQNEAQLEKSRLLSDRFSAERPKGSFSTLEIQRTEQGDSAMYLCASSLTYGANTEAFFGQGTRLTVV.

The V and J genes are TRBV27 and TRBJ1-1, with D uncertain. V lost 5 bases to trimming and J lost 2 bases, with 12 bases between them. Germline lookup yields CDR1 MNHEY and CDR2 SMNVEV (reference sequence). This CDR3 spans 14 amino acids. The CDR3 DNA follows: TGTGCCAGCAGTCCCCTGCGGCCAAACACTGAAGCTTTCTTT. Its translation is CASSPLRPNTEAFF.

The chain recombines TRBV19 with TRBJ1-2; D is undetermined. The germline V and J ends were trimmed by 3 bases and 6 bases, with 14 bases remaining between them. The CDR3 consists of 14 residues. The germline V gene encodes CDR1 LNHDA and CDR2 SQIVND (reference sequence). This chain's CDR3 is CASSILQNRNGYTF. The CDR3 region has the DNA TGTGCCAGTAGTATTCTACAAAACCGGAATGGCTACACCTTC. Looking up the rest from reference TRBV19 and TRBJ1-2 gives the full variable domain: DGGITQSPKYLFRKEGQNVTLSCEQNLNHDAMYWYRQDPGQGLRLIYYSQIVNDFQKGDIAEGYSVSREKKESFPLTVTSAQKNPTAFYLCASSILQNRNGYTFGSGTRLTVV.

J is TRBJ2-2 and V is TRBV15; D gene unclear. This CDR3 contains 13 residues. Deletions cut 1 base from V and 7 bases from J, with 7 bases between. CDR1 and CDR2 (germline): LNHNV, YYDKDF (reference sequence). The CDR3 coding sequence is TGTGCCACCAGCAGAGGAGATATCGGGGAGCTGTTTTTT. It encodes CATSRGDIGELFF.

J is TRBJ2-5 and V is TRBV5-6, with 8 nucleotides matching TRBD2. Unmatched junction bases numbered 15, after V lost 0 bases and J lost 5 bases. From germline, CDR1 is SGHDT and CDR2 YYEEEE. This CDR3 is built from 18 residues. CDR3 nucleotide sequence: TGTGCCAGCAGCTTGGTCGGCGGGGGGCCGGCCCTTAGGGAGACCCAGTACTTC. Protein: CASSLVGGGPALRETQYF. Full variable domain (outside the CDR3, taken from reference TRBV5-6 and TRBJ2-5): DAGVTQSPTHLIKTRGQQVTLRCSPKSGHDTVSWYQQALGQGPQFIFQYYEEEERQRGNFPDRFSGHQFPNYSSELNVNALLLGDSALYLCASSLVGGGPALRETQYFGPGTRLLVL.

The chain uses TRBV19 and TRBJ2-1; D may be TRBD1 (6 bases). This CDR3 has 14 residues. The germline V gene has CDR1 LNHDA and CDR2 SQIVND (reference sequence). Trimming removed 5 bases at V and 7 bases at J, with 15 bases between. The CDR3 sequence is CASSRLGTTNEQFF. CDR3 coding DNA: TGTGCCAGTAGTCGACTGGGGACAACGAATGAGCAGTTCTTC.

The CDR3 coding sequence is TGTGCCAGTAGTATAGATGGGAACAGGGGGATCACTGAAGCTTTCTTT. Protein sequence: CASSIDGNRGITEAFF. V usage is TRBV19 and J usage is TRBJ1-1; 8 positions match TRBD1. The CDR3 loop spans 16 amino acids. V dropped 0 bases and J dropped 4; count of bases not matched to a gene: 7. In germline, CDR1 is LNHDA, CDR2 SQIVND (reference sequence).

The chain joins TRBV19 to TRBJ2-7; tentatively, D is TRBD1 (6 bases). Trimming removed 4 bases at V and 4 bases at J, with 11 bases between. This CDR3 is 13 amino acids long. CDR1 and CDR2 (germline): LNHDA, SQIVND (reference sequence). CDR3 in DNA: TGTGCCAGTAGTACAGGGGATAAGTACGAGCAGTACTTC. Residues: CASSTGDKYEQYF.